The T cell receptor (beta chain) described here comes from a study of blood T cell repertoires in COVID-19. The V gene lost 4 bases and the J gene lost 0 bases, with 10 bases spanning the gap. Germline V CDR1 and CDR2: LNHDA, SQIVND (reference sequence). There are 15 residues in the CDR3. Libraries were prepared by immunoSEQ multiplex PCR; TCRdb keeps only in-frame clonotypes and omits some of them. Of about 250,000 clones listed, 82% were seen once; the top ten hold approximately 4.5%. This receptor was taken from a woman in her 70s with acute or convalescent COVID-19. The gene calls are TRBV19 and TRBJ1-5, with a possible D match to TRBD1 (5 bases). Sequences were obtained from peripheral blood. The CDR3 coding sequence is TGTGCCAGTAGTAGCGCGGGGGATAGCAATCAGCCCCAGCATTTT. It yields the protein CASSSAGDSNQPQHF.